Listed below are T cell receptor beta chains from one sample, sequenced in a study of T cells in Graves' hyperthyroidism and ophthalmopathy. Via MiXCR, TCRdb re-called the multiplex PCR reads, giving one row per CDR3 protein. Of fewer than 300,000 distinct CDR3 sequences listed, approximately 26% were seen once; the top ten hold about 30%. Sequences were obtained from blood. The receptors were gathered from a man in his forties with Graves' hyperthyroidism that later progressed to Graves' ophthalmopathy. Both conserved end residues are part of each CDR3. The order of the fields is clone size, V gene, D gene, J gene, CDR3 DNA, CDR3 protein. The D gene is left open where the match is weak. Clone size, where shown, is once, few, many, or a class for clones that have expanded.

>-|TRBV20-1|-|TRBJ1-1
TGCAGTGCCGGCGGCGGGCGGATGAACACTGAAGCTTTCTTT
CSAGGGRMNTEAFF
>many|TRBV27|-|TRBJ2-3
TGTGCCAGCAGTTTAAGTGGCACAGATACGCAGTATTTT
CASSLSGTDTQYF
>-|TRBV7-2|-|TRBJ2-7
TGTGCCAGCAGCTTTCGGGGGAACGAGCAGTACTTC
CASSFRGNEQYF
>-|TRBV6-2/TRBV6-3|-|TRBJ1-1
TGTGCCAGCAGTTACATGGCCTACACTGAAGCTTTCTTT
CASSYMAYTEAFF
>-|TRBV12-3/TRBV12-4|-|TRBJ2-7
TGTGCCAGCAGTTTAGAACGGGACACCTACGAGCAGTACTTC
CASSLERDTYEQYF
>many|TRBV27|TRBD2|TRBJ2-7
TGTGCCAGCAGTTTATTCCCGGGGGGGGCTTACGAGCAGTACTTC
CASSLFPGGAYEQYF
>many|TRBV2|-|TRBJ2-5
TGTGCCAGCAGTGAATCCAGAGAGACCCAGTACTTC
CASSESRETQYF
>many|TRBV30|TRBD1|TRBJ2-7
TGTGCCTGGAGCGACCGGGACAGGGGCTTTTACGAGCAGTACTTC
CAWSDRDRGFYEQYF
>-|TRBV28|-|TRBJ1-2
TGTGCCAGCAGTTCCTTTATTATTGGCTACACCTTC
CASSSFIIGYTF
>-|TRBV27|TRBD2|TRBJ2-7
TGTGCCAGCAGTTCCCGACTAGCGCCTTACGAGCAGTACTTC
CASSSRLAPYEQYF
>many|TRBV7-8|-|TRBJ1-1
TGTGCCAGCAGCTCCCTGAGGGGGACTGAAGCTTTCTTT
CASSSLRGTEAFF
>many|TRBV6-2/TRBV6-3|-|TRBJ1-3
TGTGCCAGCAGTTACCAGACAGGATATGGAAACACCATATATTTT
CASSYQTGYGNTIYF
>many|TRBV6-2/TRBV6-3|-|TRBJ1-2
TGTGCCAGCAGTTACTCGAAAACAGGGAGTGCGAGGGGCTATGGCTACACCTTC
CASSYSKTGSARGYGYTF
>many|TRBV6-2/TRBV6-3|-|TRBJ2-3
TGTGCCAGCAGCCCAATTATCGGAGGAGCAGATACGCAGTATTTT
CASSPIIGGADTQYF
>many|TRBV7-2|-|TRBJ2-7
TGTGCCAGCAGCTTAGGTGGGGCCATCTCCTACGAGCAGTACTTC
CASSLGGAISYEQYF
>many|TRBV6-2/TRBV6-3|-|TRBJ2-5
TGTGCCAGCAGTTCGTCGGGCCCTCAAGAGACCCAGTACTTC
CASSSSGPQETQYF
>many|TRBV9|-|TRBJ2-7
TGTGCCAGCAACCCCCAGGGGATGAGCTCCTACGAGCAGTACTTC
CASNPQGMSSYEQYF
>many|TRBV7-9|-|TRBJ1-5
TGTGCCAGCAGCGCCGGGACCGACGATCAGCCCCAGCATTTT
CASSAGTDDQPQHF
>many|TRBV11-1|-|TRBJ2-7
TGTGCCAGCAGCCCCCGCTGGGGGTCTTCCTCCTACGAGCAGTACTTC
CASSPRWGSSSYEQYF
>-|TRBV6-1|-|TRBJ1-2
TGTGCCAGCAGCCTTCAAACAGGGTATGGTAGCTATGGCTACACCTTC
CASSLQTGYGSYGYTF
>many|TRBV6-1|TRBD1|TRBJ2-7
TGTGCCAGCAGTGAATTGGCGGGACAGGGGTACGAGCAGTACTTC
CASSELAGQGYEQYF
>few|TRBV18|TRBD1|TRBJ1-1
TGTGCCAGCTCACCTTACCTGGACAGGGGTGCTTTCTTT
CASSPYLDRGAFF
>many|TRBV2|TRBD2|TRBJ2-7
TGTGGTTCCGGGACTAGCGGGATGTACGAGCAGTACTTC
CGSGTSGMYEQYF
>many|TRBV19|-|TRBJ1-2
TGTGCCAGTAGTATTGCGGGGGAGAGCTACTTCTATGGCTACACCTTC
CASSIAGESYFYGYTF
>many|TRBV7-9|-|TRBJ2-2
TGTGCCAGCAGCCCAGGGGGGACCGGGGAGCTGTTTTTT
CASSPGGTGELFF
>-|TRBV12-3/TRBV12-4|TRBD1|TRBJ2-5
TGTGCCAGCAGCCCCAGGGGGCCAGGGGAAGAGACCCAGTACTTC
CASSPRGPGEETQYF
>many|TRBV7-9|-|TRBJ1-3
TGTGCCAGCAGCTTACGCATGGAAAACACCATATATTTT
CASSLRMENTIYF
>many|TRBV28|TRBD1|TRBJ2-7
TGTGCCAGCAGTAACGGGGACAGGGCGGGCGAGCAGTACTTC
CASSNGDRAGEQYF
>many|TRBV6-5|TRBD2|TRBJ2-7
TGTGCCAGCAGTTACGGGGGACTAGCGGGAGTCGAGCAGTACTTC
CASSYGGLAGVEQYF
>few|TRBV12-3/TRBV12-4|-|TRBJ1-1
TGTGCCAGCAGTTACAGGGAGGCGGCTGAAGCTTTCTTT
CASSYREAAEAFF
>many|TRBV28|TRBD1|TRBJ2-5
TGTGCCAGCAGTCCTACTGGGGACAGACAAGAGACCCAGTACTTC
CASSPTGDRQETQYF
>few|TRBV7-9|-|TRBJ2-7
TGTGCCAGCAGCTTACAGGGGAGCTTTTACGAGCAGTACTTC
CASSLQGSFYEQYF
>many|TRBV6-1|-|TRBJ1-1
TGTGCCAGCAGGAAAGGAGTTAACACTGAAGCTTTCTTT
CASRKGVNTEAFF
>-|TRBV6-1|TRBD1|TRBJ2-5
TGTGCCATGGATCCGGGACAGGGGCCGCAAGAGACCCAGTACTTC
CAMDPGQGPQETQYF
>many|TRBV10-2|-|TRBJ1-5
TGCGCCAGCAGTGAGTCGGGGAAGAAACCCAATCAGCCCCAGCATTTT
CASSESGKKPNQPQHF
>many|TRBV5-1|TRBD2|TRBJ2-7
TGCGCCAGCAGCTCTGAGCGGGGCTCCTACGAGCAGTACTTC
CASSSERGSYEQYF
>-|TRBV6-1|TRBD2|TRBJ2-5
TGTGCCAGCAGTGCCCCGGGGGTAGCGGGAGAAGAGACCCAGTACTTC
CASSAPGVAGEETQYF
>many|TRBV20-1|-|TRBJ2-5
TGCAGTGCTAGTGGGAGCCTACAAGAGACCCAGTACTTC
CSASGSLQETQYF
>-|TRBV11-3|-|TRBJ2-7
TGTGCCAGCAGCCTAACGGCGGGACAACCCTACGAGCAGTACTTC
CASSLTAGQPYEQYF
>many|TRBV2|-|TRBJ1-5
TGTGCCAGCACCTCTTTTAGTCCCGGGGGCAATCAGCCCCAGCATTTT
CASTSFSPGGNQPQHF
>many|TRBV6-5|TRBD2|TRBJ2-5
TGTGCCAGCAGTTACTCGGTAGCGGGAGGGCGGGCAGAGACCCAGTACTTC
CASSYSVAGGRAETQYF
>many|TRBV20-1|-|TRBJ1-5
TGCAGTGCTGACGGGAAGAATCAGCCCCAGCATTTT
CSADGKNQPQHF
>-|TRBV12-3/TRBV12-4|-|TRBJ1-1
TGTGCCAGCACCCCCGGGGCGGGAATGAACACTGAAGCTTTCTTT
CASTPGAGMNTEAFF
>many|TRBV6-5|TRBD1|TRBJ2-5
TGTGCCAGCTTAAGGGGGCGTAGAGAGACCCAGTACTTC
CASLRGRRETQYF
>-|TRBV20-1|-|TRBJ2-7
TGCAGTGCTAGAGATACAGCAGGCGAGCAGTACTTC
CSARDTAGEQYF
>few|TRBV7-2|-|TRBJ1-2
TGTGCCAGCAGCTCGAGAGGGGCTGGCTACACCTTC
CASSSRGAGYTF
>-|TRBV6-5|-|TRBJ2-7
TGTGCCAGCACGTTGACAGAATCGGGAGAGCAGTACTTC
CASTLTESGEQYF
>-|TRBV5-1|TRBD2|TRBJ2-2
TGCGCCAGCAGCTTGCCCGAAACCGGGACTAGCGGGAAGGATGTCGGGGAGCTGTTTTTT
CASSLPETGTSGKDVGELFF
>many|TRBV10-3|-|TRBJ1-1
TGTGCCACCATGACAGTGAACACTGAAGCTTTCTTT
CATMTVNTEAFF
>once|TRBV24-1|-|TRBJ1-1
TGTGCCACCAGTGATTTAAGGGAGAAAGCTTTCTTT
CATSDLREKAFF